The present entry profiles one T cell receptor beta chain with its context. The data are from a study of blood T cell repertoires in COVID-19. Background on the study: Samples of COVID-19 (acute and convalescent) were obtained from the United States, Italy and Spain. PBMCs, B-cell-depleted T cells, or T cells provided the cDNA or gDNA that made up the material.

In germline, CDR1 is ENHRY, CDR2 SYGVKD. CDR3 size: 14 residues. The V segment lost 5 bases and the J segment 4 bases; nucleotides outside the gene matches: 4. In the original analysis: From reference gene primer amplification, estimates of nucleated cell counts were derived. TCRdb's copy holds only in-frame clones and misses some; the assay was immunoSEQ multiplex PCR. V and J calls and clone size are copied from that table; D and trimming were computed from the DNA. The sample shows fewer than 300,000 clones, around 81% of them seen only once. Specimen: peripheral blood. The sequence derives from a woman aged 55-70 years with active or convalescent COVID-19. The chain carries TRBV10-3 and TRBJ2-3; 9 nucleotides line up with TRBD1. The CDR3 DNA sequence: TGTGCCATCAGTTCAGACAGGGGGGCAGATACGCAGTATTTT. This gives the protein CAISSDRGADTQYF.